Sequencing of this T cell receptor (beta chain) was carried out in a study of monozygotic twins with inflammatory bowel disease (dated by TCRdb to the late 2010s). Regarding the study in general: The complete study included 28 monozygotic twin pairs: 19 IBD-discordant Danish pairs and nine German pairs, of which four were IBD-concordant and five were IBD-discordant. Within discordant pairs, disease-associated traits were sought mainly by comparing IBD patients with their genetically identical healthy co-twins. Each individual had, on average, about 151 000 unique TCRalpha sequences and 181 000 unique TCRbeta sequences available for analysis.

Notes on this clonotype: This receptor's antigen is unknown.

Overall study results and their limits: No single strong signal or clonotype linked to IBD turned up in the results, so the idea that one exists was not supported. Compared with healthy twins, IBD patients had fewer clonotypes in common with other individuals, a difference most pronounced in patients showing signs of disease activity. The analysis was unable to tell different T cell subtypes apart. Repertoire similarity did not differ between concordant and discordant twins, possibly due to limited statistical power. IBD patients had lower TCRbeta repertoire diversity, measured by the inverse Simpson index, than their healthy co-twins. Background noise and inter-individual variability may have been introduced into the repertoires by the differing immunosuppressive treatments among patients.

From each donor, a roughly 2.5 ml peripheral blood sample was collected into PAXgene tubes and stored at -80 degrees C. Without T cell sorting, total RNA was isolated from whole blood using the PAXgene blood miRNA kit on an automated QIAcube. Peripheral blood from monozygotic twin pairs concordant or discordant for inflammatory bowel disease was subjected to deep TCRalpha and TCRbeta repertoire profiling with unique molecular barcoding. Smoking habits were recorded for all twin pairs, and individuals were classified as current, former or never smokers. According to the germline V gene, CDR1 reads MNHNS and CDR2 reads SASEGT. Including cysteine and phenylalanine, the CDR3 has 15 amino acids. No DNA is recorded. Libraries were made using 5' RACE. For each TCR library, approximately 4,000 ng of total RNA was used. For each sample, cDNA synthesis was carried out in eight separate reactions using SMARTScribe reverse transcriptase. During cDNA synthesis, template switching introduced unique molecular identifiers that contained a 6-nucleotide sample barcode. Amplification of TCRalpha and TCRbeta cDNA involved two nested PCRs of 16 and 9 cycles, and each PCR was followed by bead purification. Before amplification, the cDNA was treated with uracil DNA-glycosylase and purified using the QIAquick PCR purification kit. The second PCR added Illumina TruSeq-compatible adapters along with sample-specific barcodes. Library quality and concentration were assessed using TapeStation and Qubit, and approximately 5 ng of each library was pooled. The pooled libraries were sequenced with 2 x 100 bp reads and custom sequencing primers on an Illumina HiSeq2500 single-index Rapid Run. The paper's data handling went like this. MiGEC version 1.2.6 was used for UMI-based consensus assembly to correct PCR and sequencing errors. MiXCR version 2.1.1 was used to carry out V(D)J alignment, clonotype assembly and CDR3 extraction. To normalise gene usage, clonotype sharing and MAIT/NKT TCR abundance, the top 1000, 10 000 and 20 000 clonotypes in each sample were analysed. Diversity was computed as the inverse Simpson index with the vegan R package after downsampling to 27 000 UMIs. Statistical testing used paired Mann-Whitney U tests on the discordant twin pairs and applied Benjamini-Hochberg correction for multiple testing. After reprocessing by TCRdb, each CDR3 protein sequence is one entry, and no DNA is given. Here the V and J calls rest on TCRdb's processing, not on the authors' analysis. The sample has fewer than 400,000 distinct CDR3 sequences on record. More than 4.5% of the sample lies in the top ten.

This sequence uses TRBV6-1 and TRBJ2-6. This TCR came from a human donor with ulcerative colitis or Crohn's disease, or a healthy co-twin of an affected twin (not recorded which). Sequenced input: blood. CDR3 reads: CASRRIHSGANVLTF.